This TCR beta chain was sequenced during a study of shared clonotypes between healthy human individuals. As for the study in general: CD8 memory received one plate per donor, CD8 naive two, CD4 memory three and CD4 naive three.

Those who donated, Caucasian adults without exception, all lived in Nashville, Tennessee. At the deep level, the assay was run. Sequencing was performed with immunoSEQ multiplex PCR; in TCRdb, only in-frame clones are kept and a portion is missing. The profile shows roughly 500,000 clones, approximately 94% of them singletons. CDR3 length: 18 amino acids. The J segment lost 4 bases and the V segment lost 5 bases, leaving 17 bases of the junction unmatched. From germline, CDR1 is KGHSH and CDR2 LQKENI. Whole-study results and caveats: Among donors, clonotype sharing was expected to be affected by sequencing depth.

As regards this clone: The antigen is not known.

Input material: naive CD4+ T cells sorted from blood. The subset is: CD45RA+ positively selected. This receptor was identified in a woman in her twenties or thirties in good health. The chain carries TRBV18 and TRBJ2-5; TRBD1 matches 9 bases. Written as DNA, the CDR3 is TGTGCCAGCTCAATGATTGGACAGGGGTCGCTCGGAGGAGAGACCCAGTACTTC. Its translation: CASSMIGQGSLGGETQYF.